Below are 32 T cell receptor beta chains sequenced from a single sample in a study of control samples from healthy donors and cancer patients. Clones were read by immunoSEQ multiplex PCR, and TCRdb kept only the in-frame ones, dropping some. The sample lists about 150,000 clones, around 88% occurring once. Sequenced: blood. These receptors all stem from a man aged 18-30 years in good health.

This clone was detected a few times. The V and J genes are TRBV30 and TRBJ1-3; no definite D call. V lost 0 bases and J lost 7, with 7 bases in between. Germline V gene sequence: CDR1 GTSNPN, CDR2 SVGIG (reference sequence). This CDR3 has 12 residues. The CDR3 here is CAWSVGFNTIYF. As DNA, the CDR3 is TGTGCCTGGAGTGTAGGTTTCAACACCATATATTTT.

The V gene is TRBV11-1, the J gene TRBJ2-5; D is possibly TRBD1 or TRBD2 (5 bases each). The length of the CDR3 is 13 residues. Germline V CDR1 and CDR2: SGHAT, FQDESV (reference sequence). The ends were cut back, 3 bases at V and 5 bases at J, with 10 bases in the middle. The CDR3 DNA reads TGTGCCAGCAGCTTCGGGGCCCGGGAGACCCAGTACTTC. Translation gives CASSFGARETQYF.

The chain couples TRBV2 to TRBJ2-2; no definite D call. The CDR3 runs to 17 residues. V was trimmed by 6 bases and J by 1 base, leaving 18 bases between them. Germline V gene data show CDR1 as SNHLY and CDR2 as FYNNEI. The chain's CDR3 is CASRTGRAGLNTGELFF. In DNA form, the CDR3 reads TGTGCCAGCAGGACCGGGCGCGCAGGCCTGAACACCGGGGAGCTGTTTTTT.

In its sample, this clone ranks as medium-sized. The rearrangement joins TRBV11-2 to TRBJ1-2; no reliable D call. Per the germline V gene, CDR1 is SGHAT and CDR2 is FQNNGV. V lost 0 bases and J 5 bases, leaving 7 bases between the germline ends. The CDR3 has 13 amino acids. CDR3: CASSLEYSYGYTF. CDR3 sequence (DNA): TGTGCCAGCAGCTTAGAGTATTCGTATGGCTACACCTTC.

The genes are TRBV29-1 and TRBJ2-3; 7 nucleotides align to TRBD1. The CDR3 has 14 amino acids. J gave up 2 bases and V 4 bases, and 6 bases lay outside the gene matches. Germline lookup yields CDR1 SQVTM and CDR2 ANQGSEA. CDR3 loop: CSVARDSYTDTQYF. Written as DNA, the CDR3 is TGCAGCGTTGCTAGGGACAGTTACACAGATACGCAGTATTTT.

This chain uses TRBV28 with TRBJ1-4; no firm D call. The CDR3 runs to 15 residues. Germline V lookup: CDR1 MDHEN, CDR2 SYDVKM. V lost 6 bases and J lost 1, with 12 bases in between. The CDR3: CASSRQSGTNEKLFF. As DNA, the CDR3 is TGTGCCAGCAGCCGCCAATCCGGAACTAATGAAAAACTGTTTTTT.

This clone was counted a single time. V usage is TRBV5-1 and J usage is TRBJ1-4, with D possibly matching TRBD1 (5 bases). The V end was cut by 4 bases, the J end by 8 bases, with 18 bases between. Germline V CDR1 and CDR2: SGHRS, YFSETQ. There are 15 residues in the CDR3. The CDR3 DNA sequence: TGCGCCAGCAGCCCGTCCGGGGCCCCAGGGGAAAAACTGTTTTTT. This gives the protein CASSPSGAPGEKLFF.

The chain carries TRBV5-1 and TRBJ1-2; 9 nucleotides line up with TRBD1. This CDR3 has 13 amino acids. The germline gives CDR1 SGHRS, CDR2 YFSETQ. V shed 0 bases, J shed 8 bases, and the junction held 2 bases outside the gene matches. The CDR3 protein is CASSLDRGLGYTF. The CDR3 DNA sequence: TGCGCCAGCAGCTTGGACAGGGGGCTGGGCTACACCTTC.

The V and J genes are TRBV4-3 and TRBJ2-2; D possibly corresponds to TRBD1 (7 bases). The CDR3 totals 17 residues. V was cut by 0 bases and J by 4 bases, with 15 bases left in between. The germline V gene has CDR1 LGHNA and CDR2 YSLEER. CDR3 coding DNA: TGCGCCAGCAGCCAAGATAGCAGGGGGGCAGCCACCGGGGAGCTGTTTTTT. Amino acid sequence: CASSQDSRGAATGELFF.

The V call is TRBV25-1, the J call TRBJ2-7; 7 nucleotides line up with TRBD2. V trimming: 4 bases; J trimming: 2 bases; junction bases outside the gene matches: 5. CDR1 is MGHDK and CDR2 is SYGVNS in the germline V gene. This CDR3 has 14 amino acids. For the CDR3, the DNA is TGTGCCAGCAGTGGCCGGGACTACCCCTACGAGCAGTACTTC. It codes for CASSGRDYPYEQYF.

V is TRBV5-5 and J is TRBJ2-1; 12 bases agree with TRBD2. The CDR3 runs 16 residues. J gave up 8 bases and V 4 bases, and 10 bases lay outside the gene matches. The germline gives CDR1 SGHKS, CDR2 YYEKEE (reference sequence). This CDR3 reads CASSAQLAGGTDEQFF. The CDR3 DNA reads as TGTGCCAGCAGCGCCCAACTAGCGGGGGGAACGGATGAGCAGTTCTTC.

V and J are TRBV11-3 and TRBJ2-3, with 15 bases fitting TRBD2. The V and J ends lost 5 bases and 8 bases, in that order; junction bases with no gene match: 2. The V gene's germline CDR1 is SGHNT and CDR2 YENEEA. The CDR3 loop spans 14 amino acids. CDR3 sequence reads: CASSQGLAGGTQYF. The CDR3 coding sequence is TGTGCCAGCAGCCAGGGACTAGCGGGAGGTACGCAGTATTTT.

This clone has more than one count but fewer than ten. This chain joins TRBV29-1 and TRBJ2-1; 10 nucleotides agree with TRBD2. The V segment lost 7 bases and the J segment 5 bases; nucleotides outside the gene matches: 17. Germline-derived CDR1 and CDR2 are SQVTM and ANQGSEA. The CDR3 totals 17 residues. The chain's CDR3 is CSGYPASGGQPHNEQFF. The CDR3 bases are TGCAGCGGTTACCCGGCTAGCGGGGGACAGCCCCACAATGAGCAGTTCTTC.

This chain links TRBV18 with TRBJ2-3; 12 positions agree with TRBD2. Germline V gives CDR1 KGHSH, CDR2 LQKENI. V shed 3 bases, J shed 4 bases, and the junction held 11 bases outside the gene matches. This CDR3 comprises 18 residues. This chain's CDR3 is CASSPLFRTSGEADTQYF. In DNA, the CDR3 is TGTGCCAGCTCACCCCTCTTCCGGACTAGCGGGGAGGCAGATACGCAGTATTTT.

This chain joins TRBV19 and TRBJ1-4, with TRBD1 matching 7 bases. This CDR3 has 13 residues. The V gene's germline CDR1 is LNHDA and CDR2 SQIVND (reference sequence). The CDR3 is CASQGGWNEKLFF. DNA for the CDR3: TGTGCAAGCCAGGGGGGCTGGAATGAAAAACTGTTTTTT.

This clone was observed at least ten times. The chain combines TRBV5-4 with TRBJ1-2; D ambiguous. The CDR3 covers 12 residues. The ends were cut back, 1 base at V and 5 bases at J, with 6 bases in the middle. The germline gives CDR1 SGHNT, CDR2 YYREEE (reference sequence). CDR3: CASSLFGYGYTF. CDR3 DNA sequence: TGTGCCAGCAGCTTGTTCGGTTATGGCTACACCTTC.

The rearrangement uses TRBV3-1 (or the pseudogene TRBV3-2) and TRBJ2-4; D not resolved. Germline V lookup: CDR1 LGHDT, CDR2 YNNKEL (reference sequence). This CDR3 comprises 17 residues. V was clipped by 0 bases and J by 0 bases, with 12 bases between them. In nucleotides, the CDR3 is TGTGCCAGCAGCCAAGAGAACCCTAGGGAAGCCAAAAACATTCAGTACTTC. Translation: CASSQENPREAKNIQYF.

V gene TRBV20-1 combines with J gene TRBJ1-1, with D possibly TRBD1 on 5 matching bases. The CDR3 is 11 amino acids. The germline gives CDR1 DFQATT, CDR2 SNEGSKA (reference sequence). V shed 5 bases and J shed 9 bases, with 13 bases lying between them. The CDR3, as DNA: TGCAGTGCTCGGGACCGCTCGCAAGCTTTCTTT. This encodes CSARDRSQAFF.

The rearrangement joins TRBV9 to TRBJ2-7; no definite D call. CDR3 size: 14 residues. The germline V and J ends were trimmed by 0 bases and 4 bases, with 11 bases remaining between them. Germline assignment: CDR1 SGDLS and CDR2 YYNGEE. CDR3 sequence (DNA): TGTGCCAGCAGCGTAGGCGTCCAGGAATACGAGCAGTACTTC. Its protein product is CASSVGVQEYEQYF.

The rearrangement uses TRBV6-2 or TRBV6-3 and TRBJ1-2; D is possibly TRBD1 (6 bases). Germline values: CDR1 MNHEY, CDR2 SVGEGT. The CDR3 consists of 15 residues. Trimming shortened V by 6 bases and J by 3 bases, and 17 bases separated the two germline ends. CDR3 nucleotide sequence: TGTGCCAGCAGCGAGCCGGGACACGAGGACTATGGCTACACCTTC. It specifies CASSEPGHEDYGYTF.

The gene calls are TRBV9 and TRBJ2-2; D uncertain. This CDR3 spans 14 amino acids. Trimming took off 5 bases at V and 3 bases at J, with 11 bases between the two ends. Germline assignment: CDR1 SGDLS and CDR2 YYNGEE. CDR3 bases: TGTGCCAGCAGACGCACTACCTACACCGGGGAGCTGTTTTTT. It encodes CASRRTTYTGELFF.

This clone appeared a few times. The chain uses TRBV7-8 and TRBJ1-6; no reliable D call. Per the germline V gene, CDR1 is SGHVS and CDR2 is FQNEAQ. Trimming left V 3 bases short and J 10 bases short, with 19 bases between. This CDR3 spans 16 amino acids. CDR3 loop: CASSLDGMVGASPLHF. In DNA form, the CDR3 reads TGTGCCAGCAGCTTGGACGGGATGGTGGGCGCGTCACCCCTCCACTTT.

The J gene is TRBJ2-3, the V gene TRBV25-1; the D is unclear. The CDR3 spans 14 residues. The V end lost 6 bases, the J end lost 3 bases, and 13 bases lay between the germline ends. Looked up from germline, CDR1 is MGHDK and CDR2 is SYGVNS. CDR3: CASSREGLTDTQYF. The CDR3 DNA sequence: TGTGCCAGCAGCCGTGAAGGGTTGACAGATACGCAGTATTTT. Full variable domain (outside the CDR3, taken from reference TRBV25-1 and TRBJ2-3): EADIYQTPRYLVIGTGKKITLECSQTMGHDKMYWYQQDPGMELHLIHYSYGVNSTEKGDLSSESTVSRIRTEHFPLTLESARPSHTSQYLCASSREGLTDTQYFGPGTRLTVL.

CDR3 loop: CASSLLGGGALTDTQYF. The CDR3 nucleotides are TGTGCCAGCAGTTTGCTCGGCGGGGGGGCATTAACAGATACGCAGTATTTT. V gene TRBV28 combines with J gene TRBJ2-3; 9 positions agree with TRBD2. V lost 3 bases to trimming and J lost 3 bases; unmatched junction nucleotides: 10. Germline V CDR1 and CDR2: MDHEN, SYDVKM. This CDR3 is built from 17 residues.

The gene calls are TRBV28 and TRBJ1-2; D not certain. The CDR3 has 11 residues. Germline-derived CDR1 and CDR2 are MDHEN and SYDVKM. Trimming stripped 5 bases from V and 2 bases from J, with 3 bases between. CDR3 sequence: CASSPNYGYTF. The CDR3 DNA is TGTGCCAGCAGTCCAAACTATGGCTACACCTTC.

The rearrangement links TRBV6-2 or TRBV6-3 to TRBJ1-5; TRBD1 might be the D (6 bases). Germline V gene data show CDR1 as MNHEY and CDR2 as SVGEGT. The CDR3 has 17 residues. Trimming pared 0 bases from V and 0 bases from J, leaving 12 bases between. The CDR3 DNA follows: TGTGCCAGCAGTTACTCGAAACAGGGCTATAGCAATCAGCCCCAGCATTTT. It codes for CASSYSKQGYSNQPQHF.

This clone was counted a few times. The chain combines TRBV4-2 with TRBJ1-2; TRBD1 is a possible D gene (5 bases). V lost 0 bases, J lost 7 bases, and 9 bases lay in between. Looked up from germline, CDR1 is LGHNA and CDR2 is YNFKEQ. The CDR3 has 13 amino acids. The CDR3 nucleotides are TGTGCCAGCAGCCAAGATCCAGGGATTGGCTACACCTTC. Translating it yields CASSQDPGIGYTF.

The V gene is TRBV29-1, the J gene TRBJ2-2, with D hard to call. The CDR3 contains 16 residues. CDR1 is SQVTM and CDR2 is ANQGSEA in the germline V gene. Trimming shortened V by 4 bases and J by 0 bases, and 15 bases separated the two germline ends. DNA of the CDR3: TGCAGCGTTGTAGTACCGGATGAAACGAACACCGGGGAGCTGTTTTTT. As protein: CSVVVPDETNTGELFF.

The genes are TRBV7-7 and TRBJ1-6, with 8 bases that match TRBD1. The CDR3 consists of 15 residues. CDR1 is SSHAT, CDR2 FNYEAQ, per germline (reference sequence). The CDR3 is CASEDRGPYNSPLHF. The CDR3 nucleotides read TGTGCTAGCGAAGACAGGGGCCCCTATAATTCACCCCTCCACTTT.

In this sample, this clone turned up once. The chain couples TRBV2 to TRBJ2-7, with 7 bases aligning to TRBD2. CDR1 is SNHLY, CDR2 FYNNEI, per germline. V lost 6 bases, J lost 4 bases, and 15 bases stayed unmatched. The CDR3 covers 16 residues. Here the CDR3 DNA reads TGTGCCAGCAGCAGGGAGGCCCCAGGCGGGGGTTACGAGCAGTACTTC. Its protein product is CASSREAPGGGYEQYF. The variable domain in full, with the rest retrieved from reference TRBV2 and TRBJ2-7, is EPEVTQTPSHQVTQMGQEVILRCVPISNHLYFYWYRQILGQKVEFLVSFYNNEISEKSEIFDDQFSVERPDGSNFTLKIRSTKLEDSAMYFCASSREAPGGGYEQYFGPGTRLTVT.

CDR3 in DNA: TGCGCCAGCAGCCAAGATCTCACTCTGGGGGGCAGGGGCGGGGAGCTGTTTTTT. It translates to CASSQDLTLGGRGGELFF. The chain combines TRBV4-1 with TRBJ2-2, with D perhaps being TRBD1 or TRBD2 (6 bases each). CDR3 size: 18 residues. Trimming pared 0 bases from V and 7 bases from J, leaving 21 bases between. Germline V gene data show CDR1 as MGHRA and CDR2 as YSYEKL.

The rearrangement joins TRBV24-1 to TRBJ1-5; D is possibly TRBD1 (5 bases). Germline V gene data show CDR1 as KGHDR and CDR2 as SFDVKD. The CDR3 loop spans 14 amino acids. Trimming took 3 bases from V and 2 from J, leaving 7 bases between them. This CDR3 is CATSDQGGNQPQHF. For the CDR3, the DNA is TGTGCCACCAGTGATCAGGGAGGCAATCAGCCCCAGCATTTT.